This TCR beta chain is from a study of T cell responses to AZD1222 COVID-19 vaccine. Study results and limitations: The breadth and depth of Spike-specific TCRs increased once two AZD1222 doses had been given. Baseline seropositivity characterized only a handful of AZD1222 recipients. Females made up more of the donors, who were largely white British, and clonal diversity may have come out too low.

Data came from immunoSEQ multiplex PCR; TCRdb stores just in-frame clones and leaves some out. The table has tens of thousands of clones, 88% seen once. Comment on this clone: No antigen is known for it.

CDR1 and CDR2 (germline): SGHAT, FQNNGV. The CDR3 totals 16 residues. J gave up 2 bases and V 5 bases, and 9 bases lay outside the gene matches. Sequenced here: peripheral blood, sampled 28 days after the second AZD1222 dose. The V gene is TRBV11-2, the J gene TRBJ1-2; 9 bases map to TRBD1. The sequence was obtained from an adult who received the AZD1222 COVID-19 vaccine. CDR3 bases: TGTGCCAGCAGCCCCGGGACAGGGCGCGGAAACTATGGCTACACCTTC. Its protein is CASSPGTGRGNYGYTF. Supplemented by reference TRBV11-2 and TRBJ1-2, the full variable domain reads EAGVAQSPRYKIIEKRQSVAFWCNPISGHATLYWYQQILGQGPKLLIQFQNNGVVDDSQLPKDRFSAERLKGVDSTLKIQPAKLEDSAVYLCASSPGTGRGNYGYTFGSGTRLTVV.